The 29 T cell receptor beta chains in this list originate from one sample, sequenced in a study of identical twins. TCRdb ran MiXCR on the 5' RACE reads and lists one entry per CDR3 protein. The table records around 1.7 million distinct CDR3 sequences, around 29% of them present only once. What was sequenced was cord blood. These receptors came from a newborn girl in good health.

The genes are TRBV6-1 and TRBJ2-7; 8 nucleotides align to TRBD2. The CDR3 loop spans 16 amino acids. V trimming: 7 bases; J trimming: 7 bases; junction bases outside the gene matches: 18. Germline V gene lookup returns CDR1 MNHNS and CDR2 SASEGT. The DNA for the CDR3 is TGTGCCAGCAAATTTGGACTAGCCAGCTCCTACAATGAGCAGTACTTC. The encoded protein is CASKFGLASSYNEQYF.

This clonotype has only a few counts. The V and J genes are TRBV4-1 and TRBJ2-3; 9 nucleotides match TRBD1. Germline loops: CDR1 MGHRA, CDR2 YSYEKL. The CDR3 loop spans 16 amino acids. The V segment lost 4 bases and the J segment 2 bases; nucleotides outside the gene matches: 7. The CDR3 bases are TGCGCCAGCAGCCCTGGACAGGGGCCCTTCACAGATACGCAGTATTTT. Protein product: CASSPGQGPFTDTQYF.

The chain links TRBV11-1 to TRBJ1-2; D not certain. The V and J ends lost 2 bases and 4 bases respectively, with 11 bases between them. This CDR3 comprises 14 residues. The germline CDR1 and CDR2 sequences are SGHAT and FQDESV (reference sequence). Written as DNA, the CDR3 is TGTGCCAGCAGCTTACAGGATACCCCCTATGGCTACACCTTC. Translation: CASSLQDTPYGYTF.

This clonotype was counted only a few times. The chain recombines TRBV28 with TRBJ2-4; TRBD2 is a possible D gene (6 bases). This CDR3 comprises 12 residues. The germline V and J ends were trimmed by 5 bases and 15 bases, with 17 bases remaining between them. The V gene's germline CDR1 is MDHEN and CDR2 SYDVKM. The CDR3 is CASSPPRTTRYF. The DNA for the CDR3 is TGTGCCAGCAGTCCTCCCCGGACTACCAGGTACTTC.

Here the CDR3 DNA reads TGCGCCAGCAGCTTGGCCGGTCAGGAAAGTGGAAACACCATATATTTT. Translating it yields CASSLAGQESGNTIYF. This chain connects TRBV5-1 to TRBJ1-3; D is unclear. The CDR3 contains 16 residues. Germline V gene sequence: CDR1 SGHRS, CDR2 YFSETQ. Trimming cost V 0 bases and J 3 bases, with 13 bases left between them.

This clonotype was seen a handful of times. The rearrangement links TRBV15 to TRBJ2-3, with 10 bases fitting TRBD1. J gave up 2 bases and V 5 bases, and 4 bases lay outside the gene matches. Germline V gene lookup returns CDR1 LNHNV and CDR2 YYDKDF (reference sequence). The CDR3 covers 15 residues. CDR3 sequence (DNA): TGTGCCACCAGCTCAAGACAGGGGGCCACAGATACGCAGTATTTT. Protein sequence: CATSSRQGATDTQYF. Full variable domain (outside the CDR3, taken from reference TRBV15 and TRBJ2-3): DAMVIQNPRYQVTQFGKPVTLSCSQTLNHNVMYWYQQKSSQAPKLLFHYYDKDFNNEADTPDNFQSRRPNTSFCFLDIRSPGLGDTAMYLCATSSRQGATDTQYFGPGTRLTVL.

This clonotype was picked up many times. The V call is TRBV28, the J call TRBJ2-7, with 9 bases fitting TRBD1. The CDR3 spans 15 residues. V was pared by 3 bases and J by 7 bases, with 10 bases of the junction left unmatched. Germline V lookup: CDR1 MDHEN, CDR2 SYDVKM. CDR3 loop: CASSFRDRALREQYF. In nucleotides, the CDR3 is TGTGCCAGCAGTTTCCGGGACAGGGCCCTTAGAGAGCAGTACTTC.

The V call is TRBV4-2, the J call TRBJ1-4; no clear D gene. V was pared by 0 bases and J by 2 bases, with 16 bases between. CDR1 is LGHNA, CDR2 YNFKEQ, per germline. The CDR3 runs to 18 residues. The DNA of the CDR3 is TGTGCCAGCAGCCAAGAAGAGTTTAGAACAGACACTAATGAAAAACTGTTTTTT. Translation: CASSQEEFRTDTNEKLFF.

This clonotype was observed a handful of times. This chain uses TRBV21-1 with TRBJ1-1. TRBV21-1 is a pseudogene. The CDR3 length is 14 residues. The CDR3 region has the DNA TGTGCCAGCTGGGACAGGGGTCATAACACTGAAGCTTTCTTT. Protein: CASWDRGHNTEAFF.

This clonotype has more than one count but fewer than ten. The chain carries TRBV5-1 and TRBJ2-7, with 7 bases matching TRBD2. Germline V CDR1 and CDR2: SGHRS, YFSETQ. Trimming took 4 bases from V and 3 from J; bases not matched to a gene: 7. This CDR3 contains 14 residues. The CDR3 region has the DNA TGCGCCAGCAGCCGGGACGGGGGGTTCTACGAGCAGTACTTC. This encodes CASSRDGGFYEQYF. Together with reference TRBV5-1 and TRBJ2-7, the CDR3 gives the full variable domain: KAGVTQTPRYLIKTRGQQVTLSCSPISGHRSVSWYQQTPGQGLQFLFEYFSETQRNKGNFPGRFSGRQFSNSRSEMNVSTLELGDSALYLCASSRDGGFYEQYFGPGTRLTVT.

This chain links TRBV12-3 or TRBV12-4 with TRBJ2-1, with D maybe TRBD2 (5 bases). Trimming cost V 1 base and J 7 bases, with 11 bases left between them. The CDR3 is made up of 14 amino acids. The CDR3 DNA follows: TGTGCCAGCAGTTTAGAGGCTAGCCGGAATGAGCAGTTCTTC. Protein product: CASSLEASRNEQFF.

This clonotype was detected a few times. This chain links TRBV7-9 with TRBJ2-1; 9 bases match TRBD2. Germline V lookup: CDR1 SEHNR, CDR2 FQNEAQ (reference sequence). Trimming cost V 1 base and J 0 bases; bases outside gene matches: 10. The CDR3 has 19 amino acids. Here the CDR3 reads CASSLVYQREDISYNEQFF. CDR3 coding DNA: TGTGCCAGCAGCTTAGTGTACCAGCGGGAGGATATCTCCTACAATGAGCAGTTCTTC.

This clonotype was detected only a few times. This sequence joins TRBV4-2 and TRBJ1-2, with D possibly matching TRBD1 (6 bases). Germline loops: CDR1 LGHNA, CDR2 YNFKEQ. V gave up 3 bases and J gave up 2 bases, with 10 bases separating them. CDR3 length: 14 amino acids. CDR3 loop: CASSQGAENYGYTF. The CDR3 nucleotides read TGTGCCAGCAGCCAGGGGGCAGAGAACTATGGCTACACCTTC.

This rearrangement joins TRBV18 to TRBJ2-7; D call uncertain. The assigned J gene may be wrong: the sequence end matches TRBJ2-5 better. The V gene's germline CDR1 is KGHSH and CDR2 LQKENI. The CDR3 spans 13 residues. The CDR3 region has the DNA TGTGCCAGCTCACCTCTAGTTCTAGAGACCCAGTACTTC. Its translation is CASSPLVLETQYF.

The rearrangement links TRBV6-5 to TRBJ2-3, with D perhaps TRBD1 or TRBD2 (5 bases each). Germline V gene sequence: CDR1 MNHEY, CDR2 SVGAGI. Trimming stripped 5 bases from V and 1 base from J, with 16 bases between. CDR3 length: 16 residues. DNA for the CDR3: TGTGCCAGCAGTCGGGAATATGGGGGAGGCACAGATACGCAGTATTTT. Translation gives CASSREYGGGTDTQYF.

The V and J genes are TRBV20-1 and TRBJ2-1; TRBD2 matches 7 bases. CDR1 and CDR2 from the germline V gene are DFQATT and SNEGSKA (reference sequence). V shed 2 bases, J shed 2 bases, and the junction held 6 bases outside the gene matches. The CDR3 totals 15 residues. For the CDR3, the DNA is TGCAGTGCTAGAAGGCGGGAGATGCCCTACAATGAGCAGTTCTTC. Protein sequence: CSARRREMPYNEQFF.

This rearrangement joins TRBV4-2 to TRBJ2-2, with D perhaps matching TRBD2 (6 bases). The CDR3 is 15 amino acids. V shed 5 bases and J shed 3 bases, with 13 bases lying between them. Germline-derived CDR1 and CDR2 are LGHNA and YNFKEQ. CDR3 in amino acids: CASSSGSADTGELFF. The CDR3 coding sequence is TGTGCCAGCAGCTCCGGGAGTGCGGACACCGGGGAGCTGTTTTTT.

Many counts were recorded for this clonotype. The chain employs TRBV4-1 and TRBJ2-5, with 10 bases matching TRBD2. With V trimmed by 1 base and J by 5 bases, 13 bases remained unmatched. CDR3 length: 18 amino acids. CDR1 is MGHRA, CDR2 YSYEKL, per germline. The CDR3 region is CASSQAASGGLKGETQYF. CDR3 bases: TGCGCCAGCAGCCAAGCAGCTAGCGGGGGACTCAAAGGGGAGACCCAGTACTTC.

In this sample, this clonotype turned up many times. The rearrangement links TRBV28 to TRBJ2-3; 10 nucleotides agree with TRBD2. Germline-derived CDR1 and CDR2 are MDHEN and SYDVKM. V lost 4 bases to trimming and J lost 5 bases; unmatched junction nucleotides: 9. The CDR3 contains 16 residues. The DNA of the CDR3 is TGTGCCAGCAGTTCGCCCGGGACTAGCGCATTAGATACGCAGTATTTT. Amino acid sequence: CASSSPGTSALDTQYF.

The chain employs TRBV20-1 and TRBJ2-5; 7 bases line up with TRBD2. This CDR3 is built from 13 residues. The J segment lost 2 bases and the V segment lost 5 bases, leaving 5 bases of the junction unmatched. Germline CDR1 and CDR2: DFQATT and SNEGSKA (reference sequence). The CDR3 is CSALPGGQETQYF. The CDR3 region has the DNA TGCAGTGCTCTGCCCGGGGGGCAAGAGACCCAGTACTTC.

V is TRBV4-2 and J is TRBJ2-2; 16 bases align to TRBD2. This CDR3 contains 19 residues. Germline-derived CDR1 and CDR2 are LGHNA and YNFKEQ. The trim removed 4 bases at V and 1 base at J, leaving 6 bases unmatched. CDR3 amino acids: CASSLPGLAGGRNTGELFF. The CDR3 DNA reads TGTGCCAGCAGCCTACCGGGACTAGCGGGGGGGCGGAACACCGGGGAGCTGTTTTTT.

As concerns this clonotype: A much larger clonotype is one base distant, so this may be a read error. CDR3 residues: CSVELVVLSTDTQYF. The CDR3, as DNA: TGCAGCGTTGAGTTAGTGGTACTTAGCACAGATACGCAGTATTTT. The J gene is TRBJ2-3, the V gene TRBV29-1; no reliable D call. CDR1 and CDR2 (germline): SQVTM, ANQGSEA. V lost 3 bases and J lost 0, with 13 bases in between. The CDR3 runs 15 residues.

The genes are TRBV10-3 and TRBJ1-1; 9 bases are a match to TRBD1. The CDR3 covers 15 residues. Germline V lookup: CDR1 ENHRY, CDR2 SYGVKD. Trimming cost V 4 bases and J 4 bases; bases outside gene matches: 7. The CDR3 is CAISATGGMSTEAFF. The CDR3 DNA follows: TGTGCCATCAGTGCGACAGGGGGTATGAGCACTGAAGCTTTCTTT.

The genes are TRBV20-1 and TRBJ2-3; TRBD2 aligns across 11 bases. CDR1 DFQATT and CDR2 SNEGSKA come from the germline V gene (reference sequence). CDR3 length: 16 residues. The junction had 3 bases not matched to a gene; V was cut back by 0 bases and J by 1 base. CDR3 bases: TGCAGTGCTAGAGATGTAGCGGGAGGGGGCACAGATACGCAGTATTTT. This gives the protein CSARDVAGGGTDTQYF.

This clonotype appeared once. The CDR3 nucleotides read TGTGCCAGCAGTCCTAGCGGGAGGGCCGGGGAGCTGTTTTTT. Protein sequence: CASSPSGRAGELFF. The chain links TRBV6-1 to TRBJ2-2; 12 nucleotides match TRBD2. Unmatched junction bases numbered 1, after V lost 5 bases and J lost 6 bases. The CDR3 has 14 amino acids. Germline V gene sequence: CDR1 MNHNS, CDR2 SASEGT.

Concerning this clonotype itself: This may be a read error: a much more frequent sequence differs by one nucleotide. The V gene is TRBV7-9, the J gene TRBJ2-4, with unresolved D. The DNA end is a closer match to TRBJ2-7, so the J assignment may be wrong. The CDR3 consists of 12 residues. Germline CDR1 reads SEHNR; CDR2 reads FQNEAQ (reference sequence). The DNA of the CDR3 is TGTGCCGGCAGCTTAACGGGCCTCGAGCAGTACTTC. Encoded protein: CAGSLTGLEQYF.

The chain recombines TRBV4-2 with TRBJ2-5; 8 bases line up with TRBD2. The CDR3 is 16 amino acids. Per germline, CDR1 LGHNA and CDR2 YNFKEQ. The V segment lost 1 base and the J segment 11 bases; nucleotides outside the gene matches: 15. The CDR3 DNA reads TGTGCCAGCAGCCAAGGGGGAGCGGGAGTAAACAATGAGCAGTACTTC. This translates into CASSQGGAGVNNEQYF.

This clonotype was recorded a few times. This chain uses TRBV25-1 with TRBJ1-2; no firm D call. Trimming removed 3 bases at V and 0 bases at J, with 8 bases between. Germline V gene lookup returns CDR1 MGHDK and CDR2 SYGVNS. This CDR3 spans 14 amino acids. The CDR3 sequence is CASSDLWANYGYTF. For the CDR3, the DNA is TGTGCCAGCAGTGATCTCTGGGCTAACTATGGCTACACCTTC.

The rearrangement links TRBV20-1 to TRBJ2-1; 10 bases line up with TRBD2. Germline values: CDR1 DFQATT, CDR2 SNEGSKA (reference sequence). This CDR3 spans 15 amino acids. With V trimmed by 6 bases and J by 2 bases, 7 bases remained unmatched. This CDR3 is CSAPYTSGAYNEQFF. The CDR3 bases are TGCAGTGCCCCCTACACTAGCGGGGCCTACAATGAGCAGTTCTTC.